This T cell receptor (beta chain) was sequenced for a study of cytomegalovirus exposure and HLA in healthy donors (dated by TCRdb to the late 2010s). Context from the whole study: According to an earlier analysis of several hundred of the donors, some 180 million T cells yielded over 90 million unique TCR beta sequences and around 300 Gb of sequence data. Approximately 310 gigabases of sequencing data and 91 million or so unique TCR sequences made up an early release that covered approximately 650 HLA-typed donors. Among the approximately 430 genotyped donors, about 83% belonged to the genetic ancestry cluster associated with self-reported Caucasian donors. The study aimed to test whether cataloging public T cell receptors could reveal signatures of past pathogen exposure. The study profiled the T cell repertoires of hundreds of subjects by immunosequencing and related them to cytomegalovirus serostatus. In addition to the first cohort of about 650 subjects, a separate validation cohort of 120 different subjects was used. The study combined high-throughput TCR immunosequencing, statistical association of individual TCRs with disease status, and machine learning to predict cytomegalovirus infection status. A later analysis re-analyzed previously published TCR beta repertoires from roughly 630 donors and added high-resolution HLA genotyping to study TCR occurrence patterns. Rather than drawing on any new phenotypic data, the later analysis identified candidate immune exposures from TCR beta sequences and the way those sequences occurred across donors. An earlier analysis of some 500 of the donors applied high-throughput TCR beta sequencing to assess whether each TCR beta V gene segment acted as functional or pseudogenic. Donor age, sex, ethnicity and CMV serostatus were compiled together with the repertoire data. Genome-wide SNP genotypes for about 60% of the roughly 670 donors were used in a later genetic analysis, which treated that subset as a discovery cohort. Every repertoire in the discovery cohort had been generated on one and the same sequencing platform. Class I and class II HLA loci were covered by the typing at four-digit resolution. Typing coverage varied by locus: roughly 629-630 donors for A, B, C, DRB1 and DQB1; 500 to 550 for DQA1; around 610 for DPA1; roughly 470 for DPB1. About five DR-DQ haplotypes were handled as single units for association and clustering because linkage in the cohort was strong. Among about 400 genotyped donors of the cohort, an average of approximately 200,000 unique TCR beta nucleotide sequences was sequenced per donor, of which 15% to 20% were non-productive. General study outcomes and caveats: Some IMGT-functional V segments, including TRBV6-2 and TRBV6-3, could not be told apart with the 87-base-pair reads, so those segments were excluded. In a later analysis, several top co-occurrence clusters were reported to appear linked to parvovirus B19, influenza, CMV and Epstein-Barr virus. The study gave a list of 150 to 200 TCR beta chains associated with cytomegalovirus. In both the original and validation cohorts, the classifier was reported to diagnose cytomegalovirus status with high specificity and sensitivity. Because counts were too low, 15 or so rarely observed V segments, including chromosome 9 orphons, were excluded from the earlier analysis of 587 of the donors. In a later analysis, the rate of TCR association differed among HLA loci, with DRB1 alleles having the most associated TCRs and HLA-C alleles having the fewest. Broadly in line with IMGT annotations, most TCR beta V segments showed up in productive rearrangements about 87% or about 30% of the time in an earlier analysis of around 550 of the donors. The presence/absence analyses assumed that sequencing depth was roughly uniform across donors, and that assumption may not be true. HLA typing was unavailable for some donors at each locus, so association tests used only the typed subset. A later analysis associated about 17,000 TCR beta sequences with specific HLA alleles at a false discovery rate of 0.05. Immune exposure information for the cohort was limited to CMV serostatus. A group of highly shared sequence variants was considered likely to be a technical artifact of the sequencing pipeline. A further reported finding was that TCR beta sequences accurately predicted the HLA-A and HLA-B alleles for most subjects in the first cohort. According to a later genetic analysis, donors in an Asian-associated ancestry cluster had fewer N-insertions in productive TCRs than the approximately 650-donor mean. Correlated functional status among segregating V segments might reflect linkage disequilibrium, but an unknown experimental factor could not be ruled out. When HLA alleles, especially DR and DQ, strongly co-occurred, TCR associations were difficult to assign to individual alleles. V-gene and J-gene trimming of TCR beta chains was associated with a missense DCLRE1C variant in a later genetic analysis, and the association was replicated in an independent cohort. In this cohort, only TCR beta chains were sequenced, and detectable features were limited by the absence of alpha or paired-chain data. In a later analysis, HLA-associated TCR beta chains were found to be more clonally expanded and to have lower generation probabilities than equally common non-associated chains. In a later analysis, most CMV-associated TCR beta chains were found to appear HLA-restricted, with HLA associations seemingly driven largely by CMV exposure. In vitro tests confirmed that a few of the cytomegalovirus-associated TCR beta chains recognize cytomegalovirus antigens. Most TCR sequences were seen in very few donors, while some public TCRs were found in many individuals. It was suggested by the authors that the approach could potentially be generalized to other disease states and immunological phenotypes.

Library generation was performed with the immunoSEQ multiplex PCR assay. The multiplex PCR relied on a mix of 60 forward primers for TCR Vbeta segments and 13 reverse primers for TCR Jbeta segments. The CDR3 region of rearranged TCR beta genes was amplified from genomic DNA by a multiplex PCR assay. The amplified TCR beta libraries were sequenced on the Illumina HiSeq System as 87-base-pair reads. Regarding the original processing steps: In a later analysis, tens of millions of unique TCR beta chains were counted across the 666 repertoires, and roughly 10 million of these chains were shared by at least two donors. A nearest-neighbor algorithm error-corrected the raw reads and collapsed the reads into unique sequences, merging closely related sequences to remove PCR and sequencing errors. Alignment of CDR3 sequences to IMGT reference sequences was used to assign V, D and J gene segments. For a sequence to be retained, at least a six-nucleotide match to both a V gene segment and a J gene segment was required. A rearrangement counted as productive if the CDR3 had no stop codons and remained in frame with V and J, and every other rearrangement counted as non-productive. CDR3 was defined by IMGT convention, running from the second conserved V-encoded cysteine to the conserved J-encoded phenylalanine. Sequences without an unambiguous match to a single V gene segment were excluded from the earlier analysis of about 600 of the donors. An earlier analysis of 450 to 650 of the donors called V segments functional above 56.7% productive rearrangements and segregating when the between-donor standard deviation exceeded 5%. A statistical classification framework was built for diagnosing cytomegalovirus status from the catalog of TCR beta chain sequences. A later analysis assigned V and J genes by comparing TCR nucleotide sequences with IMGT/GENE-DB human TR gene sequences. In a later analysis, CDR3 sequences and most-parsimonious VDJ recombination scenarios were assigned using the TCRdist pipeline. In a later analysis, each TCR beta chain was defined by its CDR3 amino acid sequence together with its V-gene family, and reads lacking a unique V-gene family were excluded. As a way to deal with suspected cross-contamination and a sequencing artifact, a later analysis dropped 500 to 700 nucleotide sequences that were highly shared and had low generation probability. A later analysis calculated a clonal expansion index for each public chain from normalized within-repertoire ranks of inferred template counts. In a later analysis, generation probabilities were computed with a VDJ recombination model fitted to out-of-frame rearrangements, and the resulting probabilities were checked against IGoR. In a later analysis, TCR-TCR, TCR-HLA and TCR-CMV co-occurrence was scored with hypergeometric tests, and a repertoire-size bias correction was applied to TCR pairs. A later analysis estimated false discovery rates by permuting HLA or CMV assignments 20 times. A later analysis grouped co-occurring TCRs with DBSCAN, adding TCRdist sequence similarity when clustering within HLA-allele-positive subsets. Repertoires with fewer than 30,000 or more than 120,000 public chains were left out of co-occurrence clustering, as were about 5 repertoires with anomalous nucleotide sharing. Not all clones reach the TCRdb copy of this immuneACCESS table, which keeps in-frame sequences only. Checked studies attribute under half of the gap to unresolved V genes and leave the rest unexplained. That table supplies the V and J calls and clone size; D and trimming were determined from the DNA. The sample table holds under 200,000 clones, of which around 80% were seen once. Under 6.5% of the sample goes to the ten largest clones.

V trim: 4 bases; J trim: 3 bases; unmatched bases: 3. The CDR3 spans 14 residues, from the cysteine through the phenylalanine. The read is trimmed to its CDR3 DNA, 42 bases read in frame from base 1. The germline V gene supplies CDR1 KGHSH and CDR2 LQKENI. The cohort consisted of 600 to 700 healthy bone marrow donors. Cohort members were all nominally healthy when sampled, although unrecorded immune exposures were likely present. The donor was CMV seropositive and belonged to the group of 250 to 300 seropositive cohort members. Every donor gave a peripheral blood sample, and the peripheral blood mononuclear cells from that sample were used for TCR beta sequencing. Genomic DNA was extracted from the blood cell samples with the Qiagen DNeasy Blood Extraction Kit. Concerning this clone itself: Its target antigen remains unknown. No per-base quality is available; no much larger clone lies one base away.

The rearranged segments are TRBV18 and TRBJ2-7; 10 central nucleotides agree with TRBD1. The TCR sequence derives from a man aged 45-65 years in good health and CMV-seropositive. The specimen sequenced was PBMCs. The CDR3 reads CASSRGTGDYEQYF. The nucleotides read TGTGCCAGCTCACGGGGGACAGGGGACTACGAGCAGTACTTC.